This T cell receptor beta chain was captured by sequencing in a study of follicular helper T cells after annual influenza vaccination. Study information: Days 0, 7 and 28 post-vaccination were the blood draw times. Study-wide results and caveats: Most later recoveries of Day 7 ICOS+CD38+ clones were ICOS-CD38- cTfh. Change in circulating plasmablasts correlated with ICOS+CD38+ cTfh clonality change.

Regarding this clone: Its antigen is as yet unknown.

The time point: 2014-2015 season, pre-vaccination. Trimming removed 2 bases at V and 0 bases at J, with 11 bases between. Germline V gene lookup returns CDR1 SGHTA and CDR2 FQGTGA. The CDR3 spans 16 residues. TCRB was sequenced at Survey level resolution. Sequencing used immunoSEQ multiplex PCR; TCRdb keeps in-frame clones, though not all of them. The sample records about 14,000 clones, 70% to 90% being singletons. The rearrangement uses TRBV7-3 and TRBJ2-4; D may be TRBD2 (7 bases). This TCR was recovered from an adult who received the influenza vaccine. The specimen comprised CXCR5- memory CD4+ T cells sorted from blood, sampled on the day of influenza vaccination. CDR3 bases: TGTGCCAGCAGCTTAGGGGGGGCTTCAGCCAAAAACATTCAGTACTTC. It yields the protein CASSLGGASAKNIQYF.